The subject of this entry is one T cell receptor (beta chain). Its cognate antigen is unknown. V trimming: 3 bases; J trimming: 7 bases; junction bases outside the gene matches: 16. CDR3 size: 19 residues. Germline loops: CDR1 WNHNN, CDR2 SYGVQD (reference sequence). These data belong to a study of shared clonotypes between healthy human individuals. The naive CD8 fraction comprised CD45RO-negative cells positively selected for CCR7 and excluded terminally differentiated effector memory CD45RA+ cells. A deep-level run was used for the assay. Sorted-subset replicate PCRs used roughly 180 ng DNA, 30,000 or so T cell genomes. Some clones are missing from TCRdb's copy, which holds only in-frame ones; the method was immunoSEQ multiplex PCR. The sample has around 1.9 million clones; more than 85% are singletons. Study-wide results and caveats: Sharing across four donors was highest in naive CD4 (about 5%) and lowest in memory CD8 (around 0.4%). Naive subsets tended to show greater estimated richness than memory subsets.

The rearrangement uses TRBV10-1 and TRBJ2-2; TRBD1 matches 11 bases. Sequencing was carried out using naive CD8+ T cells from PBMCs. This TCR was sampled from a man aged 18 to 30 in good health. Some clones in this sample may be carry-over from other donors' samples. Written as DNA, the CDR3 is TGCGCCAGCAGTGAACCGGAAATTTCCGGGACAGGGGGGCACGGGGAGCTGTTTTTT. Amino acids: CASSEPEISGTGGHGELFF.